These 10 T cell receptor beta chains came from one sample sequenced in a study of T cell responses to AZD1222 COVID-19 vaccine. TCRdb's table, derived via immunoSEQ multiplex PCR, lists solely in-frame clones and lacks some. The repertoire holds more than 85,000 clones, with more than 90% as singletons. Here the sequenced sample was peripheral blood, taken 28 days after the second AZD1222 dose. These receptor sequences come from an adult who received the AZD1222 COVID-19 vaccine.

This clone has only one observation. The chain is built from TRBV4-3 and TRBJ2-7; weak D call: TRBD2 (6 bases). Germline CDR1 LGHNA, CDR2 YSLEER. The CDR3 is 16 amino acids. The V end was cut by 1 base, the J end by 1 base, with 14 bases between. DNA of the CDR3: TGCGCCAGCAGCCAAGGCCCTGCGGGGATTTCCTACGAGCAGTACTTC. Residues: CASSQGPAGISYEQYF.

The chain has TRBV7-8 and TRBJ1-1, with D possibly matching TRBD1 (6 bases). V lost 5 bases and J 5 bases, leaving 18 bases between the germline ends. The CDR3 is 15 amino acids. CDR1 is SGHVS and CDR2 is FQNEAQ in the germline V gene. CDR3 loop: CASSDRDTGGTEAFF. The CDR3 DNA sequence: TGTGCCAGCAGCGACCGGGACACGGGAGGGACTGAAGCTTTCTTT.

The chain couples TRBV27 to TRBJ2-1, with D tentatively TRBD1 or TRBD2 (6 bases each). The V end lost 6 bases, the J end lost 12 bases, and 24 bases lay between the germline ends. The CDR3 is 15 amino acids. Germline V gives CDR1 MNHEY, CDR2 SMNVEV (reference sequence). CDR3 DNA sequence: TGTGCCAGCAGGGAGGGGTTGGGGGCGGGATCGCTGCAGTTCTTC. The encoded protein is CASREGLGAGSLQFF.

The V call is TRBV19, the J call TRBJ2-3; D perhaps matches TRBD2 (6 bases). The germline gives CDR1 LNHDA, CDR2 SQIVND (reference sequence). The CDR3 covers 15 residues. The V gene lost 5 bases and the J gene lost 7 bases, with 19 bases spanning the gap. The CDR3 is CASSARTTRGHTQYF. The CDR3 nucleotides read TGTGCCAGTAGTGCCCGGACTACCCGGGGACATACGCAGTATTTT. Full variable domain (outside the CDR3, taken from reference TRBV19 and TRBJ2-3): DGGITQSPKYLFRKEGQNVTLSCEQNLNHDAMYWYRQDPGQGLRLIYYSQIVNDFQKGDIAEGYSVSREKKESFPLTVTSAQKNPTAFYLCASSARTTRGHTQYFGPGTRLTVL.

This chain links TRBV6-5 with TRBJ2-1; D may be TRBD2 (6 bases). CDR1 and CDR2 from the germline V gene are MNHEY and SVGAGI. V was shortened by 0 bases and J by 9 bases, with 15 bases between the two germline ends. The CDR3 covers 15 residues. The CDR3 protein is CASSYSIRRVAEQFF. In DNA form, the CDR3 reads TGTGCCAGCAGTTACTCGATTCGGAGGGTTGCTGAGCAGTTCTTC.

In DNA, the CDR3 is TGTGCCAGCCGGACGGCTAGCGGGGGGGCGGGCGAGCAGTACTTC. It specifies CASRTASGGAGEQYF. V and J are TRBV11-2 and TRBJ2-7; TRBD2 matches at 12 bases. Germline V gene lookup returns CDR1 SGHAT and CDR2 FQNNGV. The CDR3 loop spans 15 amino acids. J lost 6 bases, V lost 8 bases, and 11 bases had no gene match.

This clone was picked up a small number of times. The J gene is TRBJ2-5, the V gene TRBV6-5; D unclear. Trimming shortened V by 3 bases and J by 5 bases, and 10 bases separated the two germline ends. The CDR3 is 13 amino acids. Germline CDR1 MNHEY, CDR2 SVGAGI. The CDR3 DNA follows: TGTGCCAGCAGTTATGACCACTGGGAGACCCAGTACTTC. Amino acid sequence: CASSYDHWETQYF.

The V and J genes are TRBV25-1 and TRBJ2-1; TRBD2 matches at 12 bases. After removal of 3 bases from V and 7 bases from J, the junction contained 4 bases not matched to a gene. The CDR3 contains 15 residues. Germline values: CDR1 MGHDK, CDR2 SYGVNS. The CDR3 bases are TGTGCCAGCAGTGACCCTAGCGGGGGGGTGAATGAGCAGTTCTTC. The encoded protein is CASSDPSGGVNEQFF. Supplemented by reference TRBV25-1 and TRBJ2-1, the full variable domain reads EADIYQTPRYLVIGTGKKITLECSQTMGHDKMYWYQQDPGMELHLIHYSYGVNSTEKGDLSSESTVSRIRTEHFPLTLESARPSHTSQYLCASSDPSGGVNEQFFGPGTRLTVL.

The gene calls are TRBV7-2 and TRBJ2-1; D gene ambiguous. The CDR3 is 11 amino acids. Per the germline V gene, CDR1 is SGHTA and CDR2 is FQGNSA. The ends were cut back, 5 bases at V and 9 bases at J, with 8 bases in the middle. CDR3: CASSPQREQFF. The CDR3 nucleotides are TGTGCCAGCAGCCCTCAACGTGAGCAGTTCTTC.

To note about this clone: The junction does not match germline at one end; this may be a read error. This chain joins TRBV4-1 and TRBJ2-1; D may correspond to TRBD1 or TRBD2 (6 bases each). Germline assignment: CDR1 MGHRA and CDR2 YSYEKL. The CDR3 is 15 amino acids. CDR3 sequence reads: CASSEEGGLYNEQFF. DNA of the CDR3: TGCGCCAGCAGCGAAGAGGGGGGTCTCTACAATGAGCAGTTCTTC.